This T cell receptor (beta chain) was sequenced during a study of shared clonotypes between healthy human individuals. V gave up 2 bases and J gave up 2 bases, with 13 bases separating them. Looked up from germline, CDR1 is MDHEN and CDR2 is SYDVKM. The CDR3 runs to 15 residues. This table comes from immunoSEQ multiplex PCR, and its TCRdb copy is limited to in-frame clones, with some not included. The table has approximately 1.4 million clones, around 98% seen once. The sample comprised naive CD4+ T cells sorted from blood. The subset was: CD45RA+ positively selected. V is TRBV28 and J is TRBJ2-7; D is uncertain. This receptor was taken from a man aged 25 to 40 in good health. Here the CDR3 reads CASSLQRLRPYEQYF. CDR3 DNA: TGTGCCAGCAGTTTACAACGGCTCAGACCCTACGAGCAGTACTTC.